This record looks at one T cell receptor (beta chain) sequence and its context. Its cognate antigen is unknown. A quantity of about 0.5 to 1 ug RNA underwent reverse transcription using random hexamers. Multiplex PCR with immunoSEQ amplified the TCR beta CDR3 across 54 Vbeta and 13 Jbeta. TCRdb reanalysed the immunoSEQ multiplex PCR reads using MiXCR and keeps one entry per CDR3 protein. This table holds roughly 120,000 distinct CDR3 sequences, 90% to 95% found once. CD8+ and CD4+ T cells circulating in blood were sequenced for TCR beta. Germline trimming cut 2 bases from V and 8 bases from J; bases unmatched to any gene: 7. Looked up from germline, CDR1 is SGHVS and CDR2 is FQNEAQ. The CDR3 loop spans 16 amino acids. The source of the sample is a study of CD8 T cells in Susac syndrome. Findings and limits, study-wide: An acknowledgment was made by the study that its TCR sequencing and HLA analysis involved relatively few individuals.

Sequencing used CD4+ T cells from PBMCs. The sequence was obtained from a human donor with multiple sclerosis. The rearrangement joins TRBV7-8 to TRBJ2-1; 12 nucleotides agree with TRBD2. CDR3 in amino acids: CASSLSTSGGLHEQFF. The CDR3 DNA is TGTGCCAGCAGCTTAAGTACTAGCGGGGGGCTCCATGAGCAGTTCTTC.